This paragraph covers one TCR beta chain sequence. The CDR3 loop spans 13 amino acids. J gave up 7 bases and V 4 bases, and 7 bases lay outside the gene matches. CDR1 SGHRS and CDR2 YFSETQ come from the germline V gene. These data belong to a study of blood T cell repertoires in COVID-19. Turning to the study itself: Material from acute and convalescent COVID-19 was sourced from the United States, Italy and Spain. PBMCs, B-cell-depleted T cells, or T cells provided the cDNA or gDNA that made up the material.

Data came from immunoSEQ multiplex PCR; TCRdb stores just in-frame clones and leaves some out. The table lists about 140,000 clones, over 75% of them singletons. The chain uses TRBV5-1 and TRBJ1-1; 7 positions match TRBD1. The sample was peripheral blood. The source of this sequence is a human donor in a cohort sampled during active COVID-19. The CDR3 sequence is CASSLPGTDEAFF. The DNA for the CDR3 is TGCGCCAGCAGCCTTCCCGGGACAGATGAAGCTTTCTTT.